A single sample is the source of the 24 T cell receptor beta chains below, sequenced in a study of CD8 T cells in ankylosing spondylitis. TCRdb re-analysed the 5' RACE reads in MiXCR, keeping a single row per CDR3 protein. The sample lists about 36,000 distinct CDR3 sequences, approximately 10% seen once, with 20% to 25% in the top ten. Source material: synovial fluid, either unsorted or a sorted T cell fraction (not recorded which). All receptors come from a male donor with ankylosing spondylitis.

This clonotype occurred a few times. The chain has TRBV5-1 and TRBJ1-1; 7 bases align to TRBD1. V shed 4 bases, J shed 2 bases, and the junction held 5 bases outside the gene matches. Per the germline V gene, CDR1 is SGHRS and CDR2 is YFSETQ. There are 14 residues in the CDR3. CDR3 nucleotide sequence: TGCGCCAGCAGCCGGGACAGCCCAAACACTGAAGCTTTCTTT. The encoded protein is CASSRDSPNTEAFF. Full variable domain (rest looked up from reference TRBV5-1 and TRBJ1-1): KAGVTQTPRYLIKTRGQQVTLSCSPISGHRSVSWYQQTPGQGLQFLFEYFSETQRNKGNFPGRFSGRQFSNSRSEMNVSTLELGDSALYLCASSRDSPNTEAFFGQGTRLTVV.

This clonotype was seen ten or more times. Given a much more abundant clone one base away, this may be a read error. This chain joins TRBV6-5 and TRBJ2-3; D is possibly TRBD1 (5 bases). CDR1 MNHEY and CDR2 SVGAGI come from the germline V gene. Trimming stripped 4 bases from V and 1 base from J, with 18 bases between. This CDR3 contains 17 residues. The CDR3 loop is CASSCEFQAQGTDTQYF. Written as DNA, the CDR3 is TGTGCCAGCAGTTGCGAATTCCAGGCACAGGGCACAGATACGCAGTATTTT.

The chain combines TRBV28 with TRBJ1-2; unclear D gene. The length of the CDR3 is 15 residues. The germline V gene has CDR1 MDHEN and CDR2 SYDVKM. The V end lost 1 base, the J end lost 3 bases, and 12 bases lay between the germline ends. CDR3 sequence (DNA): TGTGCCAGCAGTTTATTCCACAGAGGAGACTATGGCTACACCTTC. Encoded protein: CASSLFHRGDYGYTF.

Many counts were recorded for this clonotype. This chain connects TRBV5-1 to TRBJ2-1; 7 nucleotides line up with TRBD2. This CDR3 contains 16 residues. Trimming removed 3 bases from V and 2 bases from J; junction bases left unmatched: 8. Germline V gene lookup returns CDR1 SGHRS and CDR2 YFSETQ. The CDR3 loop reads CASSSTPSGTYNEQFF. Written as DNA, the CDR3 is TGCGCCAGCAGCTCCACCCCCAGCGGGACCTACAATGAGCAGTTCTTC. The whole variable domain, remainder taken from reference TRBV5-1 and TRBJ2-1, is KAGVTQTPRYLIKTRGQQVTLSCSPISGHRSVSWYQQTPGQGLQFLFEYFSETQRNKGNFPGRFSGRQFSNSRSEMNVSTLELGDSALYLCASSSTPSGTYNEQFFGPGTRLTVL.

This clonotype was recorded many times. The chain joins TRBV7-9 to TRBJ1-2; D is uncertain. The CDR3 contains 14 residues. V was shortened by 0 bases and J by 6 bases, with 11 bases between the two germline ends. Germline V gene sequence: CDR1 SEHNR, CDR2 FQNEAQ (reference sequence). CDR3 sequence (DNA): TGTGCCAGCAGCTTAGCCGGCACCTCCAATGGCTACACCTTC. Its translation: CASSLAGTSNGYTF.

This chain joins TRBV20-1 and TRBJ1-4; no definite D call. Germline V lookup: CDR1 DFQATT, CDR2 SNEGSKA (reference sequence). V dropped 8 bases and J dropped 4 bases, with 14 bases sitting between them. CDR3 length: 13 amino acids. The CDR3 sequence: CSTTTWDNEKLFF. CDR3 nucleotides: TGCAGTACGACAACCTGGGATAATGAAAAACTGTTTTTT.

The rearrangement joins TRBV5-6 to TRBJ2-1; tentatively, D is TRBD2 (6 bases). The V gene lost 0 bases and the J gene lost 5 bases, with 15 bases spanning the gap. Germline CDR1 reads SGHDT; CDR2 reads YYEEEE. This CDR3 contains 16 residues. The CDR3 nucleotides read TGTGCCAGCAGCTTGGGGCCGGGGAGGAGCCACAATGAGCAGTTCTTC. Its translation is CASSLGPGRSHNEQFF.

This clonotype was found many times. The rearrangement joins TRBV25-1 to TRBJ2-2, with D perhaps matching TRBD2 (5 bases). Deletions cut 5 bases from V and 4 bases from J, with 11 bases between. The CDR3 covers 14 residues. Per germline, CDR1 MGHDK and CDR2 SYGVNS. The CDR3 loop reads CASSPRGITGELFF. Written as DNA, the CDR3 is TGTGCCAGCAGTCCCCGGGGAATCACCGGGGAGCTGTTTTTT.

This clonotype appeared a few times. The J gene is TRBJ2-7, the V gene TRBV21-1; TRBD1, the table's D call, was not compared with the DNA. TRBV21-1 constitutes a pseudogene. The CDR3 sequence is 17 residues long. The CDR3 spells CASSSHHAGTDHYEQYF. CDR3 in DNA: TGTGCCAGCAGCTCTCATCATGCCGGGACAGACCACTACGAGCAGTACTTC.

The gene calls are TRBV7-9 and TRBJ1-1, with D perhaps TRBD1 (5 bases). V lost 4 bases and J 6 bases, leaving 21 bases between the germline ends. The germline gives CDR1 SEHNR, CDR2 FQNEAQ (reference sequence). This CDR3 region has 16 residues. The CDR3 region is CASSYPRGGTKAEAFF. The DNA of the CDR3 is TGTGCCAGCAGCTACCCCCGGGGGGGAACGAAGGCTGAAGCTTTCTTT.

This chain links TRBV9 with TRBJ2-5, with D tentatively TRBD2 (7 bases). V lost 0 bases to trimming and J lost 8 bases, with 14 bases between them. Germline values: CDR1 SGDLS, CDR2 YYNGEE. CDR3 length: 14 residues. The CDR3 region has the DNA TGTGCCAGCAGCGTAGAGGGCGGGGGCTCTACCCAGTACTTC. This gives the protein CASSVEGGGSTQYF.

This clonotype was detected only a few times. This chain links TRBV27 with TRBJ2-7; 9 bases are shared with TRBD1. CDR3 size: 14 residues. V dropped 6 bases and J dropped 7; count of bases not matched to a gene: 10. Germline CDR1 reads MNHEY; CDR2 reads SMNVEV (reference sequence). As DNA, the CDR3 is TGTGCCAGCAGACCCTCCGGGACAGGGTGGGAGCAGTACTTC. Its protein is CASRPSGTGWEQYF.

This clonotype was seen many times. This rearrangement joins TRBV20-1 to TRBJ2-1, with D perhaps TRBD1 (5 bases). The CDR3 runs 13 residues. Trimming stripped 7 bases from V and 1 base from J, with 11 bases between. The germline CDR1 and CDR2 sequences are DFQATT and SNEGSKA (reference sequence). For the CDR3, the DNA is TGCAGTGTTCTCGACAGATCCTACAATGAGCAGTTCTTC. This sequence encodes CSVLDRSYNEQFF.

In the case of this clonotype: The junction shows a germline mismatch at one end, possibly a read error. This rearrangement joins TRBV5-1 to TRBJ1-1; no firm D call. The CDR3 covers 14 residues. In germline, CDR1 is SGHRS, CDR2 YFSETQ. This CDR3 reads CASRSQASNTEVFF. The DNA of the CDR3 is TGCGCCAGCCGGTCCCAGGCTTCGAACACTGAAGTTTTCTTT.

This clonotype is labeled medium-sized. The chain is built from TRBV7-8 and TRBJ1-1; D is possibly TRBD1 (5 bases). The germline V gene encodes CDR1 SGHVS and CDR2 FQNEAQ. This CDR3 contains 16 residues. With 1 base removed from V and 7 bases from J, the gap between germline ends came to 19 bases. CDR3: CASSLVRFLRDREAFF. The CDR3 nucleotides are TGTGCCAGCAGCTTAGTCCGGTTTTTGAGGGACCGTGAAGCTTTCTTT.

This clonotype was found many times. The rearrangement links TRBV7-8 to TRBJ2-1; 12 bases line up with TRBD2. The junction had 10 bases not matched to a gene; V was cut back by 0 bases and J by 1 base. CDR1 and CDR2 from the germline V gene are SGHVS and FQNEAQ. The CDR3 sequence is 20 residues long. CDR3 residues: CASSLAVERLAGVSYNEQFF. The DNA for the CDR3 is TGTGCCAGCAGCTTAGCGGTGGAGAGACTAGCGGGAGTGTCCTACAATGAGCAGTTCTTC.

This clonotype has only a few counts. The chain joins TRBV20-1 to TRBJ2-7; the match to TRBD2 covers 12 bases. The germline CDR1 and CDR2 sequences are DFQATT and SNEGSKA (reference sequence). The V and J ends lost 1 base and 6 bases, in that order; junction bases with no gene match: 10. The CDR3 covers 16 residues. The CDR3 sequence: CSARAQLGLAGLEQYF. The DNA of the CDR3 is TGCAGTGCTAGAGCCCAGCTTGGACTAGCGGGACTCGAGCAGTACTTC.

In this sample, this clonotype turned up many times. This chain joins TRBV20-1 and TRBJ2-2, with a tentative D call TRBD1 (6 bases). The CDR3 sequence is 14 residues long. Per the germline V gene, CDR1 is DFQATT and CDR2 is SNEGSKA (reference sequence). V dropped 3 bases and J dropped 4 bases, with 12 bases sitting between them. The CDR3 DNA sequence: TGCAGTGCTAGTGAGCCACAGGGCACCGGGGAGCTGTTTTTT. It is translated as CSASEPQGTGELFF.

This clonotype was observed many times. The chain uses TRBV28 and TRBJ2-1; D call uncertain. CDR1 is MDHEN and CDR2 is SYDVKM in the germline V gene. The CDR3 length is 16 residues. V was trimmed by 5 bases and J by 3 bases, leaving 17 bases between them. CDR3 sequence (DNA): TGTGCCAGCAGTCCGTCGCCCCCGGATAGCTACAATGAGCAGTTCTTC. Translated: CASSPSPPDSYNEQFF.

This clonotype was found many times. The chain recombines TRBV9 with TRBJ2-2; a possible D gene is TRBD1 (6 bases). The CDR3 sequence is 15 residues long. The germline V gene has CDR1 SGDLS and CDR2 YYNGEE. V shed 3 bases and J shed 6 bases, with 15 bases lying between them. DNA for the CDR3: TGTGCCAGCAGCGCAGACAGGTCTAGGGCCGGGGAGCTGTTTTTT. Translation: CASSADRSRAGELFF. Full variable domain (missing parts from reference TRBV9 and TRBJ2-2): DSGVTQTPKHLITATGQRVTLRCSPRSGDLSVYWYQQSLDQGLQFLIQYYNGEERAKGNILERFSAQQFPDLHSELNLSSLELGDSALYFCASSADRSRAGELFFGEGSRLTVL.

This clonotype was counted many times. The V gene is TRBV10-2, the J gene TRBJ2-7; maybe TRBD1 (5 bases). Trimming cost V 3 bases and J 9 bases, with 9 bases left between them. The germline CDR1 and CDR2 sequences are WSHSY and SAAADI. This CDR3 has 11 residues. CDR3 amino acids: CASSEYDRQYF. In DNA, the CDR3 is TGCGCCAGCAGTGAATACGACAGGCAGTACTTC.

CDR3 DNA sequence: TGTGCCAGCAGCATCGGGACGGAGAGTGTGGGCTACACCTTC. This codes for CASSIGTESVGYTF. The chain recombines TRBV7-2 with TRBJ1-2; possibly TRBD1 for D (5 bases). The V and J ends lost 5 bases and 8 bases respectively, with 18 bases between them. The CDR3 has 14 amino acids. From germline, CDR1 is SGHTA and CDR2 FQGNSA.

This clonotype occurred many times. The chain has TRBV30 and TRBJ1-1, with D possibly matching TRBD1 (5 bases). V lost 3 bases and J 4 bases, leaving 9 bases between the germline ends. CDR3 length: 12 residues. CDR1 GTSNPN and CDR2 SVGIG come from the germline V gene (reference sequence). For the CDR3, the DNA is TGTGCCTGGAGACAGGAAAGCACTGAAGCTTTCTTT. This codes for CAWRQESTEAFF.

This clonotype was counted many times. This chain connects TRBV12-3 or TRBV12-4 to TRBJ1-5; D uncertain. Between the trimmed V and J ends, which lost 5 bases and 7 bases, there was a span of 24 bases. The CDR3 has 17 amino acids. The CDR3 DNA sequence: TGTGCCAGCAGTCCCGGCGGACTGATGGGGTTCCGCCAGCCCCAGCATTTT. This gives the protein CASSPGGLMGFRQPQHF.